The 19 T cell receptor beta chains below were found in one sample sequenced in a study of T-cell memory formation after mild COVID-19. One entry per CDR3 protein, called by TCRdb with MiXCR from the 5' RACE reads. This table has some 300,000 distinct CDR3 sequences, around 19% appearing once. Sequenced: PBMCs or a T cell subset sorted from them (not recorded which). These receptors originate from a man in his late teens or twenties who had mild COVID-19 (a few samples of this study predate the infection). Cell type and time point are not known.

The chain carries TRBV5-5 and TRBJ2-4; 7 positions agree with TRBD2. The ends lost 0 bases at V and 0 bases at J; junction bases unmatched: 6. This CDR3 spans 17 amino acids. Germline CDR1 is SGHKS and CDR2 is YYEKEE (reference sequence). CDR3: CASSLAGGIIAKNIQYF. As DNA, the CDR3 is TGTGCCAGCAGCTTGGCCGGGGGGATTATAGCCAAAAACATTCAGTACTTC.

This clonotype has a handful of counts. The chain uses TRBV7-2 and TRBJ1-6; a weak D match, TRBD1 (6 bases). V lost 7 bases and J lost 6, with 10 bases in between. Germline V gives CDR1 SGHTA, CDR2 FQGNSA. CDR3 size: 13 residues. CDR3 sequence (DNA): TGTGCCAGCACCGGACAGCTTAATTCACCCCTCCACTTT. Its protein is CASTGQLNSPLHF.

There are a few counts of this clonotype. The V gene is TRBV7-2, the J gene TRBJ2-7; 8 bases are a match to TRBD1. The CDR3 extends over 13 amino acids. Germline-derived CDR1 and CDR2 are SGHTA and FQGNSA. The J segment lost 5 bases and the V segment lost 3 bases, leaving 3 bases of the junction unmatched. CDR3 DNA sequence: TGTGCCAGCAGCTTCCCAGGGGGCCACGAGCAGTACTTC. This encodes CASSFPGGHEQYF.

The chain is built from TRBV12-3 or TRBV12-4 and TRBJ2-1; 7 positions agree with TRBD1. The CDR3 has 16 residues. The trim removed 6 bases at V and 0 bases at J, leaving 8 bases unmatched. The CDR3 is CASRQQGSSSYNEQFF. The CDR3 DNA reads TGTGCCAGCAGACAACAGGGGAGTAGCTCCTACAATGAGCAGTTCTTC.

This clonotype was recorded a few times. The genes are TRBV7-9 and TRBJ1-1, with D unresolved. V was pared by 7 bases and J by 6 bases, with 15 bases between. The CDR3 contains 13 residues. Germline values: CDR1 SEHNR, CDR2 FQNEAQ (reference sequence). This CDR3 is CASTVTGDPEAFF. The CDR3 nucleotides are TGTGCCAGCACCGTTACCGGGGATCCTGAAGCTTTCTTT.

In its sample, this clonotype was seen a few times. The chain joins TRBV7-9 to TRBJ1-2; D is unresolved. V was cut by 3 bases and J by 3 bases, with 8 bases left in between. In germline, CDR1 is SEHNR, CDR2 FQNEAQ (reference sequence). The CDR3 runs to 13 residues. The CDR3 spells CASSLGTYYGYTF. CDR3 sequence (DNA): TGTGCCAGCAGCTTGGGCACCTACTATGGCTACACCTTC.

This clonotype turned up a few times. The chain has TRBV18 and TRBJ1-1, with 8 bases lining up with TRBD1. J was trimmed by 0 bases and V by 3 bases; bases with no gene match: 6. Looked up from germline, CDR1 is KGHSH and CDR2 is LQKENI. The CDR3 is made up of 16 amino acids. CDR3 coding DNA: TGTGCCAGCTCACCCCGGACAGGGATCATGAACACTGAAGCTTTCTTT. This codes for CASSPRTGIMNTEAFF.

This clonotype appeared a few times. As DNA, the CDR3 is TGTGCCAGCAGCTTAGGAAGTTTAGTACAGGGGGCCATGAACACTGAAGCTTTCTTT. It translates to CASSLGSLVQGAMNTEAFF. The rearrangement joins TRBV7-2 to TRBJ1-1; 9 nucleotides agree with TRBD1. V shed 1 base and J 0 bases; nucleotides not matched to a gene: 12. CDR3 length equals 19 residues. The germline V gene encodes CDR1 SGHTA and CDR2 FQGNSA.

V gene TRBV12-3 or TRBV12-4 combines with J gene TRBJ1-1; D is unresolved. V was shortened by 1 base and J by 10 bases, with 10 bases between the two germline ends. The CDR3 totals 12 residues. The CDR3 spells CASSLGSSGAFF. CDR3 nucleotides: TGTGCCAGCAGTTTAGGATCGAGTGGAGCTTTCTTT.

The chain carries TRBV18 and TRBJ1-2; D is ambiguous. Trimming shortened V by 4 bases and J by 5 bases, and 14 bases separated the two germline ends. Per germline, CDR1 KGHSH and CDR2 LQKENI. The CDR3 is 14 residues long. The DNA for the CDR3 is TGTGCCAGCTCACGAGAGGACGAAGTGTATGGCTACACCTTC. The encoded protein is CASSREDEVYGYTF.

This clonotype was seen only a few times. V and J are TRBV20-1 and TRBJ1-1, with TRBD1 matching over 7 bases. Germline V gene sequence: CDR1 DFQATT, CDR2 SNEGSKA (reference sequence). The V gene end was trimmed by 6 bases and the J gene end by 10 bases; junction bases not matched to a gene: 11. This CDR3 spans 12 amino acids. CDR3 nucleotide sequence: TGCAGTGCACAGAGGGAGGGGGCCCTAGCTTTCTTT. This sequence encodes CSAQREGALAFF.

This clonotype was seen a handful of times. The V call is TRBV27, the J call TRBJ2-7; D is ambiguous. V dropped 5 bases and J dropped 5 bases, with 16 bases sitting between them. The CDR3 sequence is 14 residues long. CDR1 and CDR2 from the germline V gene are MNHEY and SMNVEV (reference sequence). The chain's CDR3 is CASSPTPRVHEQYF. The CDR3 region has the DNA TGTGCCAGCAGTCCCACACCCCGGGTACACGAGCAGTACTTC.

The J gene is TRBJ2-5, the V gene TRBV7-9, with D uncertain. CDR3 size: 14 residues. V dropped 5 bases and J dropped 5 bases, with 15 bases sitting between them. Germline V lookup: CDR1 SEHNR, CDR2 FQNEAQ (reference sequence). CDR3 loop: CASSNAEVSETQYF. DNA of the CDR3: TGTGCCAGCAGCAATGCCGAGGTTTCGGAGACCCAGTACTTC. The whole variable domain, remainder taken from reference TRBV7-9 and TRBJ2-5, is DTGVSQNPRHKITKRGQNVTFRCDPISEHNRLYWYRQTLGQGPEFLTYFQNEAQLEKSRLLSDRFSAERPKGSFSTLEIQRTEQGDSAMYLCASSNAEVSETQYFGPGTRLLVL.

The J gene is TRBJ2-2, the V gene TRBV4-1, with D hard to call. Germline CDR1 reads MGHRA; CDR2 reads YSYEKL. The CDR3 contains 11 residues. The V gene lost 8 bases and the J gene lost 3 bases, with 4 bases spanning the gap. The CDR3 loop is CASEDTGELFF. The CDR3 bases are TGCGCCAGCGAGGACACCGGGGAGCTGTTTTTT.

The chain uses TRBV24-1 and TRBJ1-1, with D unresolved. Trimming pared 8 bases from V and 8 bases from J, leaving 11 bases between. Germline V gene lookup returns CDR1 KGHDR and CDR2 SFDVKD. This CDR3 is 11 amino acids long. This chain's CDR3 is CATIVADEAFF. The CDR3 nucleotides are TGTGCCACCATAGTTGCAGACGAAGCTTTCTTT.

This clonotype occurred a few times. This rearrangement joins TRBV6-5 to TRBJ2-2, with TRBD1 matching over 8 bases. This CDR3 spans 16 amino acids. The trim removed 4 bases at V and 1 base at J, leaving 5 bases unmatched. CDR1 and CDR2 from the germline V gene are MNHEY and SVGAGI. The CDR3 region has the DNA TGTGCCAGCAGTTTACGGACAGGGCTGAACACCGGGGAGCTGTTTTTT. It codes for CASSLRTGLNTGELFF.

The chain carries TRBV20-1 and TRBJ1-6; no firm D call. There are 14 residues in the CDR3. The germline gives CDR1 DFQATT, CDR2 SNEGSKA (reference sequence). V was cut by 6 bases and J by 2 bases, with 11 bases left in between. CDR3 sequence reads: CSAIPGPYNSPLHF. CDR3 bases: TGCAGTGCAATCCCTGGCCCCTATAATTCACCCCTCCACTTT.

This chain uses TRBV27 with TRBJ1-1, with D hard to call. Trimming took 11 bases from V and 1 from J, leaving 14 bases between them. This CDR3 region has 13 residues. The germline CDR1 and CDR2 sequences are MNHEY and SMNVEV (reference sequence). This chain's CDR3 is CASRKAGNTEAFF. The CDR3 bases are TGTGCCTCGAGGAAGGCGGGGAACACTGAAGCTTTCTTT.

CDR3 region: CASSRDSSKETQYF. CDR3 DNA: TGTGCCAGCAGCCGGGACAGTTCGAAAGAGACCCAGTACTTC. The J gene is TRBJ2-5, the V gene TRBV12-3 or TRBV12-4; 7 bases are shared with TRBD1. Losses at the gene ends were 6 bases for V and 3 bases for J; bases not matched to a gene: 7. CDR3 size: 14 residues.